Shown below are 3 T cell receptor beta chains from a single sample sequenced in a study of T cells in Graves' hyperthyroidism and ophthalmopathy. Amplification of TCR beta CDR3 regions used RNA as the template. When the TCR CDR3 underwent first-round RT-PCR, the HTBI primer set was used. Each CDR3 protein gets one entry after TCRdb re-called the multiplex PCR reads with MiXCR. Of 300,000 or so distinct CDR3 sequences listed, roughly 20% are singletons. The sequencing input was blood. The receptors were gathered from a woman aged 45-59 years with Graves' hyperthyroidism.

Ten or more counts support this clonotype. The CDR3 loop is CASSLGLRGPNTGELFF. DNA of the CDR3: TGTGCCAGCAGCTTAGGTCTCCGGGGGCCAAACACCGGGGAGCTGTTTTTT. The V gene is TRBV11-2, the J gene TRBJ2-2; D assignment may be TRBD1 or TRBD2 (6 bases each). V lost 1 base to trimming and J lost 2 bases, with 14 bases between them. The CDR3 length is 17 residues. Germline CDR1 reads SGHAT; CDR2 reads FQNNGV.

V is TRBV4-1 and J is TRBJ1-1, with 10 bases identical to TRBD1. Germline V CDR1 and CDR2: MGHRA, YSYEKL. The length of the CDR3 is 20 residues. The V segment lost 0 bases and the J segment 3 bases; nucleotides outside the gene matches: 16. The CDR3 region is CASSQDSIADRGQPDTEAFF. The CDR3 nucleotides read TGCGCCAGCAGCCAAGATTCAATCGCAGACAGGGGGCAGCCAGACACTGAAGCTTTCTTT.

This clonotype showed up many times. V gene TRBV2 combines with J gene TRBJ1-1; D gene uncertain. The length of the CDR3 is 13 residues. V was cut by 6 bases and J by 0 bases, with 8 bases left in between. Germline CDR1 SNHLY, CDR2 FYNNEI. CDR3 nucleotides: TGTGCCAGCAGGGGAGAGGTGAACACTGAAGCTTTCTTT. It specifies CASRGEVNTEAFF.